Listed below are T cell receptor beta chains from one sample, sequenced in a study of STAT3 mutations in large granular lymphocyte leukemia. The data were produced by immunoSEQ multiplex PCR, yet TCRdb's version contains in-frame clones alone and is incomplete. Of 20,000 or so clones in the sample, approximately 92% were seen once. Sequencing was done on a sample of peripheral blood mononuclear cells. Every receptor here comes from a man in his sixties with T-cell large granular lymphocyte leukemia. Some clones in this sample may be carry-over from other donors' samples. CDR3s leave out the opening cysteine and the closing phenylalanine or tryptophan.

j_call: TRBJ1-5; v_call: TRBV7-2; cdr3_aa: ASSSGQGHQPQH
j_call: TRBJ2-2; v_call: TRBV6-1; cdr3_aa: ASSEGGTANTGELF
j_call: TRBJ2-1; v_call: TRBV5-1; cdr3_aa: ASSTGLLSYYNEQF
j_call: TRBJ1-6; v_call: TRBV6-5; cdr3_aa: ASRETGAYSPLH
j_call: TRBJ2-3; v_call: TRBV7-9; cdr3_aa: ASSVKSTDTQY
j_call: TRBJ2-5; v_call: TRBV5-4; cdr3_aa: ASSFQETQY
j_call: TRBJ2-3; v_call: TRBV29-1; cdr3_aa: SARPDRGAQY
j_call: TRBJ2-7; v_call: TRBV5-4; cdr3_aa: ASSMDRLYEQY
j_call: TRBJ2-1; v_call: TRBV7-2; cdr3_aa: ASSLATTSADRDEQF
j_call: TRBJ1-2; v_call: TRBV2; cdr3_aa: ASGPGGSYGYT
j_call: TRBJ2-3; v_call: TRBV18; cdr3_aa: ASSENRDFRTSTDTQY
j_call: TRBJ2-3; v_call: TRBV13; cdr3_aa: ASSSRDYGGDTQY
j_call: TRBJ2-6; v_call: TRBV27; cdr3_aa: ASSESSGANVLT
j_call: TRBJ1-6; v_call: TRBV5-4; cdr3_aa: ASKQTGANSPLH
j_call: TRBJ2-5; v_call: TRBV28; cdr3_aa: ASRTGGPSPQY
j_call: TRBJ1-1; v_call: TRBV2; cdr3_aa: ASRDRVNTEAF
j_call: TRBJ2-2; v_call: TRBV5-4; cdr3_aa: ASSLAKGGGELF
j_call: TRBJ2-7; v_call: TRBV27; cdr3_aa: ASTPGQAGANPEQY
j_call: TRBJ1-4; v_call: TRBV14; cdr3_aa: ASSQNGLRNEKLF
j_call: TRBJ1-4; v_call: TRBV27; cdr3_aa: ASSLSGPAEKLF
j_call: TRBJ1-5; v_call: TRBV18; cdr3_aa: ASSSSFGDSVGSLH
j_call: TRBJ2-6; v_call: TRBV18; cdr3_aa: ASSPRGNSGANVLT
j_call: TRBJ2-1; v_call: TRBV7-9; cdr3_aa: ASSLLITGGNNEQF
j_call: TRBJ2-5; v_call: TRBV2; cdr3_aa: ASSMGAGGETQY
j_call: TRBJ2-3; v_call: TRBV19; cdr3_aa: ASTPGPGRGDTQY